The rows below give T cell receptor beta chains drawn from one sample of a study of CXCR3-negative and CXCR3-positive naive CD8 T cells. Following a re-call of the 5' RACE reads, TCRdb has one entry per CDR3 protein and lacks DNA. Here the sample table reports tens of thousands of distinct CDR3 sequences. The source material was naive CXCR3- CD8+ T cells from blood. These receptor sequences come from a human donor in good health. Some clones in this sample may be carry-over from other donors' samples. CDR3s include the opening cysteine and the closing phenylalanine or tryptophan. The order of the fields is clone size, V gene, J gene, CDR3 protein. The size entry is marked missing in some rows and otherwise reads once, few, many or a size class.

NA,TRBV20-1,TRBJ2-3,CSARDELAGGPDTQYF
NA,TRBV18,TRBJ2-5,CAGRFPLEETQYF
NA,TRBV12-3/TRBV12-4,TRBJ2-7,CASSQEVLAGTYEQYF
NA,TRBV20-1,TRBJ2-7,CSARDLAGLTSSEQYF
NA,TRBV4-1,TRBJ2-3,CASSQVPRAGDTQYF
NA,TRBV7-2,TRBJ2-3,CASSDDPGDTQYF
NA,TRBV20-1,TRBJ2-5,CSARGNSGGWRETQYF
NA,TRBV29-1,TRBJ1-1,CSVVSGQEVEAFF
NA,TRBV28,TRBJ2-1,CASSLSSYSPSSYNEQFF
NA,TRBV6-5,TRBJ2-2,CASSYSSRGGRELFF
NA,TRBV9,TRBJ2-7,CASSVVSMGGRGDTPPKNYEQYF
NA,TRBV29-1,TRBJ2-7,CSVEERHGSTGYEQYF
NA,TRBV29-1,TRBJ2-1,CSVGGGLTYNEQFF
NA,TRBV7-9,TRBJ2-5,CASSYPGGQALYF
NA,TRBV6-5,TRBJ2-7,CASSYGTGPYEQYF
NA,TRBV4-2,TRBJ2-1,CASTKELSGGAYNEQFF
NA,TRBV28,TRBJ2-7,CASSGTSGGDYEQYF
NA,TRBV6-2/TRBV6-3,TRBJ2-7,CASRGLGEQYF
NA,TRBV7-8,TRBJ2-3,CASSSTSGGTDTQYF
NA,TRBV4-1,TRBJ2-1,CASSQVREPPYNEQFF
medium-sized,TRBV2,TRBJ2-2,CASSDVTGGSTGELFF
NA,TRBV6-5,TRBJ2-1,CASSPALERGDYNEQFF
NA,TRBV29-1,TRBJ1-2,CSVDGNYGYTF
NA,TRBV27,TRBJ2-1,CASRPPGQGLGEQFF
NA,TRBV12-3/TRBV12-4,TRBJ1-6,CASSLGGGGNSPLHF